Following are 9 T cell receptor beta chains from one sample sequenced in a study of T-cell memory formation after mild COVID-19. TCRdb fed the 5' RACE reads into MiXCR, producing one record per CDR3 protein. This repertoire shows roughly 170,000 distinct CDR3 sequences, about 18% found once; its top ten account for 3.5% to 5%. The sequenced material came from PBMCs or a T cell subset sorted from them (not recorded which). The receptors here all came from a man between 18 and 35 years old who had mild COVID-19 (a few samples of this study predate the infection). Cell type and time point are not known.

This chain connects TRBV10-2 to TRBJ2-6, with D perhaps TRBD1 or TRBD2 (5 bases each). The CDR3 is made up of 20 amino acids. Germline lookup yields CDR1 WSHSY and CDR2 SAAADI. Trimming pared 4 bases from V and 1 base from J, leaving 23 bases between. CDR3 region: CASSAWTAGTGPSGANVLTF. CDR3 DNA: TGCGCCAGCAGTGCGTGGACCGCCGGGACGGGACCATCTGGGGCCAACGTCCTGACTTTC.

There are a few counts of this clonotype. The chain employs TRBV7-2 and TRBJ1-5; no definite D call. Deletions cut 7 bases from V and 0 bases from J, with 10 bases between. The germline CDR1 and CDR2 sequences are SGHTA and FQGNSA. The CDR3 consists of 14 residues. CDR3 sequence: CASNPGASNQPQHF. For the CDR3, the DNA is TGTGCCAGCAACCCCGGTGCTAGCAATCAGCCCCAGCATTTT.

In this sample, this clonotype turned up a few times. This CDR3 reads CASSRGQGTTDTQYF. The CDR3 coding sequence is TGTGCCAGCAGCCGAGGACAGGGGACAACAGATACGCAGTATTTT. J is TRBJ2-3 and V is TRBV3-1, with TRBD1 matching over 9 bases. With 4 bases clipped from V and 3 bases from J, the junction kept 5 bases outside the gene matches. Germline V gives CDR1 LGHDT, CDR2 YNNKEL (reference sequence). This CDR3 region has 15 residues.

Here the CDR3 DNA reads TGCAGTGCTAGTAGGGGGCTTGATGGCTACACCTTC. Its translation is CSASRGLDGYTF. V and J are TRBV20-1 and TRBJ1-2, with 7 bases identical to TRBD1. Looked up from germline, CDR1 is DFQATT and CDR2 is SNEGSKA (reference sequence). With V trimmed by 3 bases and J by 6 bases, 4 bases remained unmatched. The CDR3 sequence is 12 residues long.

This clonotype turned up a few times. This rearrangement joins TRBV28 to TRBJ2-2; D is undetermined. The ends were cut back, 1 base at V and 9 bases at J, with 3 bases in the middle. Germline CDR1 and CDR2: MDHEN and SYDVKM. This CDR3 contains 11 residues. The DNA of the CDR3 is TGTGCCAGCAGTTTATTTAGGGAGCTGTTTTTT. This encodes CASSLFRELFF.

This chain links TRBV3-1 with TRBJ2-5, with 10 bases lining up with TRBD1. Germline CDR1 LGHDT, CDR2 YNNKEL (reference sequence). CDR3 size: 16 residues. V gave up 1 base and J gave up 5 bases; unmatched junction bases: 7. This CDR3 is CASSQGSTGGWETQYF. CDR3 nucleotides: TGTGCCAGCAGCCAAGGATCGACAGGGGGCTGGGAGACCCAGTACTTC.

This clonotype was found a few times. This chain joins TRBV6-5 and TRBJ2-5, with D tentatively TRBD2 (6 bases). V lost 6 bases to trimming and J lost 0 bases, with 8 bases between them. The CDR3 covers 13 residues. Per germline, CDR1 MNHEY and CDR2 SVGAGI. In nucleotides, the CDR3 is TGTGCCAGCAGCCGGGGGAACCAAGAGACCCAGTACTTC. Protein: CASSRGNQETQYF.

The CDR3 DNA is TGCGCCAGCAGCCCCGAATCGACCAGGGCTACCTATGGCTACACCTTC. Translating gives CASSPESTRATYGYTF. This chain joins TRBV4-1 and TRBJ1-2; tentatively, D is TRBD1 (5 bases). Germline V gives CDR1 MGHRA, CDR2 YSYEKL. Trimming removed 4 bases at V and 4 bases at J, with 19 bases between. This CDR3 is 16 amino acids long.

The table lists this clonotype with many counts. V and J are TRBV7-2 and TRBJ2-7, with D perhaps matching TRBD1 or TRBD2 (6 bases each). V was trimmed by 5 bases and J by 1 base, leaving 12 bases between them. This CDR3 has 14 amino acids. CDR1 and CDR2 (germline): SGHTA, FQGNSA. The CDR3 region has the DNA TGTGCCAGCAGCCCGGGGGCCACGTCCTACGAGCAGTACTTC. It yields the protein CASSPGATSYEQYF. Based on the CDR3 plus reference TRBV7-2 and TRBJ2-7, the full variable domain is GAGVSQSPSNKVTEKGKDVELRCDPISGHTALYWYRQSLGQGLEFLIYFQGNSAPDKSGLPSDRFSAERTGGSVSTLTIQRTQQEDSAVYLCASSPGATSYEQYFGPGTRLTVT.